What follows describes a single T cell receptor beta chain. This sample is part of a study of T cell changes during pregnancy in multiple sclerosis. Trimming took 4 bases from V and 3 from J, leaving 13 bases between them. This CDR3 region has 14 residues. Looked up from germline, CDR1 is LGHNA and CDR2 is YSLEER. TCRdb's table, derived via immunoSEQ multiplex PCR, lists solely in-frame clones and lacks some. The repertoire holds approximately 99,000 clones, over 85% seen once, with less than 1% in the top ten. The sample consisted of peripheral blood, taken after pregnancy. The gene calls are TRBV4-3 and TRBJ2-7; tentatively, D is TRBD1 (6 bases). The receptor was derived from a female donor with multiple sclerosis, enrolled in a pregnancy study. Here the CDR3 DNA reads TGCGCCAGCAGCCGGTCAACAGGGCTCTACGAGCAGTACTTC. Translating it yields CASSRSTGLYEQYF.